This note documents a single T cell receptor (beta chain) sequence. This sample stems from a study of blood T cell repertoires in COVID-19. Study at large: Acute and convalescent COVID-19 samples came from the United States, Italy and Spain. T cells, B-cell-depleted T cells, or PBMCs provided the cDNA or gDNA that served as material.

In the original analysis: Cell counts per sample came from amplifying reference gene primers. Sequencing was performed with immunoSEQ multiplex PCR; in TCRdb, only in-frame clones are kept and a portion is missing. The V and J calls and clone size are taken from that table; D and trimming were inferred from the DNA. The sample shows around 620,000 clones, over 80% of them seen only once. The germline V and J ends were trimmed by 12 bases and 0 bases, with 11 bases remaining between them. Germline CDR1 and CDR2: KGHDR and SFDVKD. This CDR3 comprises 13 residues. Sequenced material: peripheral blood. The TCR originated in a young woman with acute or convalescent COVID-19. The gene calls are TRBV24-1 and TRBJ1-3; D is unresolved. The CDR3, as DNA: TGTGCCTCTAGACGGTTCTCTGGAAACACCATATATTTT. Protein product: CASRRFSGNTIYF.